Sequencing of this T cell receptor beta chain was carried out in a study of human T cells and chemical hapten exposure (dated by TCRdb to the early 2020s). Regarding the research as a whole: For sensitization, 2% DPC in acetone was applied to a 2 cm by 2 cm area of upper inner arm skin. Throughout the study period of 20 to 25 weeks, patients also received therapeutic DPC doses to the scalp every week. Patch tests used Finn chambers with 0.01% DPC on the upper back, scored after 6 days by International Contact Dermatitis Research Group standards. Most of the patients in the cohort were female, and the cohort covered alopecia areata with under or over 50% scalp involvement, alopecia totalis and alopecia universalis. Libraries were pooled for sequencing, and variation in per-sample TCR yields was attributed mainly to small differences in library volumes within the pool. This study followed changes in the peripheral blood TCR repertoire in vivo during primary and secondary sensitization of alopecia patients to the hapten diphenylcyclopropenone (DPC). Blood was sampled from patients pre-sensitization (week 0) and at 2, 6 and about 24 weeks after DPC sensitization. For TCR sequencing, blood came from about 28 alopecia patients at anywhere from one to four time points (pre-sensitization, 2, 6 and 24 weeks).

The time point label, as the study defines it: pre-sensitization, week 0. According to the study, the label for this sample's treatment or condition signals: therapeutic diphenylcyclopropenone sensitization with weekly scalp DPC. At every patch-test visit, the blood draw took place before the patch test was put on. Patients were considered eligible if aged 18 to 70, diagnosed with alopecia and deemed suitable for DPC therapy, and patients were excluded if pregnant. Total RNA was extracted from unfractionated whole blood that had been collected in Tempus Blood RNA tubes. For this clonotype: Its recognized antigen is unknown. There are no base qualities to consult, and no much larger clone falls within one base.

Broader findings and caveats from the paper: Repeated subsampling changed both the strength of the expansion versus patch-test correlation and the threshold at which the correlation became significant. No change with DPC sensitization was found in the number of TCRs above 1 in 1000 frequency, and no evidence of global repertoire structure alterations was found. Significantly more large CDR3 similarity clusters were formed by expanded TCRs than by pre-sensitization or healthy control sets, consistent with antigen-driven responses. All patients had alopecia, a presumed autoimmune disease, so their immune response might differ from that of healthy individuals. Patch test score correlated positively with the number of PT1 expanded TCRs, reaching significance at thresholds 8, 16 and 32 but not at 4.

At the junction V is shortened by 5 bases and J by 4 bases; bases outside the gene matches: 10. Reading from cysteine to phenylalanine, the CDR3 counts 15 amino acids. Just the 45-base CDR3 DNA is kept, in frame starting at base 1. The germline V gene encodes CDR1 MDHEN and CDR2 SYDVKM. The library came from RACE. Sequencing relied on a NextSeq 500. During library preparation, unique molecular identifiers were attached to individual cDNA molecules so that TCRs could be counted quantitatively and reproducibly. Each blood RNA sample was used to sequence both TCR alpha and TCR beta chains. The study's processing was this. A median of roughly 100,000 TCRs per sample was observed, with a range of about 20,000 to 700,000. V, J and CDR3 annotation of the TCR reads was performed with the Decombinator software suite. For the PS versus PT1 abundance plots, all samples were subsampled to the same number of TCRs (28,000). Expanded TCRs were defined as absent before sensitization and observed at least eight times at the 2-week time point. TCRdb redid the processing of the public reads, applying fastp at Q25 and MiXCR, and retained in-frame beta chains. Each CDR3 protein gets just one entry, which takes the most common genes and DNA from the rows behind it. The V and J calls, along with clone size, are taken from TCRdb and not from the paper's own processing. The sample table contains 60,000 to 80,000 distinct CDR3 sequences; only one count was recorded for roughly 6.7% of them. The ten largest clones add up to over 1.5% of the sample.

The rearrangement combines TRBV28 with TRBJ1-2, with TRBD1 identical over 7 junction bases. The source was whole blood, collected in connection with sensitization to the hapten diphenylcyclopropenone (DPC). The receptor was isolated from a woman aged 30 to 39 with alopecia areata. Some clones in this sample may be carry-over from other donors' samples. The CDR3 protein: CASSLPTGRVYGYTF. The DNA is TGTGCCAGCAGTCTGCCGACAGGGAGGGTCTATGGCTACACCTTC.